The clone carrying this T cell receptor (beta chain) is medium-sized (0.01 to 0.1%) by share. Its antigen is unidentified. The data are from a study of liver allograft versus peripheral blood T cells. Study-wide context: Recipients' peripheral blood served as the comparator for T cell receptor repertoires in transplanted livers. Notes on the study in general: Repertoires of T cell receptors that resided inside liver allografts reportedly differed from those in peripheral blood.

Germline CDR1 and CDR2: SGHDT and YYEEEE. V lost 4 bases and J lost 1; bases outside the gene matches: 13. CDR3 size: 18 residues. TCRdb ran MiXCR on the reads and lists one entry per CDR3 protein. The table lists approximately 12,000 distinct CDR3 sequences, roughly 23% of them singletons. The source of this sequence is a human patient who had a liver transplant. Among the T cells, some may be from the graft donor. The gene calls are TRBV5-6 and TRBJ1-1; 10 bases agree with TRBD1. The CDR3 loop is CASSLLLGQGNWNTEAFF. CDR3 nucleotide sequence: TGTGCCAGCAGCCTACTCTTGGGACAGGGGAATTGGAACACTGAAGCTTTCTTT.